The 20 T cell receptor beta chains presented below share a single source sample, sequenced in a study of T cells in Graves' hyperthyroidism and ophthalmopathy. Template material for amplifying TCR beta CDR3 regions consisted of RNA transcripts. With the HTBI primer set, the TCR CDR3 went through a first round of RT-PCR. TCRdb re-called the multiplex PCR reads with MiXCR, one entry per CDR3 protein. Of about 200,000 distinct CDR3 sequences listed, roughly 18% are singletons. Sequencing was performed on blood. The receptor source for this set is a man in his forties with Graves' hyperthyroidism.

In this sample, this clonotype turned up many times. J is TRBJ1-1 and V is TRBV20-1; the D gene is possibly TRBD1 (5 bases). V was clipped by 6 bases and J by 4 bases, with 12 bases between them. The CDR3 length is 12 residues. CDR1 and CDR2 from the germline V gene are DFQATT and SNEGSKA (reference sequence). The CDR3 DNA follows: TGCAGTGCCCGACAGTTCCGCACTGAAGCTTTCTTT. It translates to CSARQFRTEAFF.

The V gene is TRBV20-1, the J gene TRBJ2-2; 7 bases are a match to TRBD1. The CDR3 runs 18 residues. V dropped 4 bases and J dropped 8; count of bases not matched to a gene: 22. Germline V gene sequence: CDR1 DFQATT, CDR2 SNEGSKA (reference sequence). The DNA of the CDR3 is TGCAGTGCTATTGGGACACCGAGACAGGGAACACCTTCAGGGGAGCTGTTTTTT. As protein: CSAIGTPRQGTPSGELFF.

This clonotype has only a few counts. The chain joins TRBV10-3 to TRBJ2-7, with D maybe TRBD1 (6 bases). This CDR3 comprises 12 residues. Germline V gene lookup returns CDR1 ENHRY and CDR2 SYGVKD. V lost 10 bases, J lost 5 bases, and 15 bases lay in between. Here the CDR3 reads CATGDGGNEQYF. The CDR3 nucleotides read TGTGCCACGGGTGATGGGGGCAACGAGCAGTACTTC.

Comment on this clonotype: An end of the junction differs from the germline gene, which may be a read error. The genes are TRBV20-1 and TRBJ1-5; TRBD1 matches 9 bases. CDR1 DFQATT and CDR2 SNEGSKA come from the germline V gene (reference sequence). This CDR3 spans 15 amino acids. This chain's CDR3 is CSARDRVVSGQPHHF. The CDR3 coding sequence is TGCAGTGCAAGGGACAGGGTTGTATCGGGACAGCCCCATCATTTT.

This clonotype was found many times. The rearrangement joins TRBV12-3 or TRBV12-4 to TRBJ2-2; D might be TRBD2 (6 bases). V was cut by 7 bases and J by 6 bases, with 21 bases left in between. This CDR3 spans 16 amino acids. For the CDR3, the DNA is TGTGCCAGCACCCACCCCGGGACTCTTAGGGCCGGGGAGCTGTTTTTT. It specifies CASTHPGTLRAGELFF.

This clonotype has ten or more counts. The chain combines TRBV18 with TRBJ2-5, with D uncertain. Deletions cut 1 base from V and 5 bases from J, with 14 bases between. Germline V lookup: CDR1 KGHSH, CDR2 LQKENI. The CDR3 is 15 residues long. The CDR3 nucleotides are TGTGCCAGCTCACCACTCGCATTAGCCGGGGAGACCCAGTACTTC. Encoded protein: CASSPLALAGETQYF.

As to this clonotype: No conserved phenylalanine or tryptophan is present at the end of the CDR3, so a read error is the likely explanation. The rearrangement links TRBV7-2 to TRBJ1-1, with D perhaps TRBD1 (5 bases). Germline CDR1 SGHTA, CDR2 FQGNSA. V lost 0 bases to trimming and J lost 5 bases, with 7 bases between them. This CDR3 spans 13 amino acids. The CDR3 region is CASSLARGTEAFL. For the CDR3, the DNA is TGTGCCAGCAGCTTAGCGAGGGGAACTGAAGCTTTCCTT.

This clonotype was found a few times. J is TRBJ1-5 and V is TRBV6-1; TRBD1 agrees at 9 bases. The ends lost 7 bases at V and 4 bases at J; junction bases unmatched: 8. The germline V gene has CDR1 MNHNS and CDR2 SASEGT. The CDR3 runs 15 residues. DNA for the CDR3: TGTGCCAGCATCCACGGGACAGGGACGAATCAGCCCCAGCATTTT. It encodes CASIHGTGTNQPQHF.

This clonotype was counted ten times or more. This chain links TRBV28 with TRBJ1-3, with 7 bases lining up with TRBD1. Per germline, CDR1 MDHEN and CDR2 SYDVKM. The V gene end was trimmed by 3 bases and the J gene end by 4 bases; junction bases not matched to a gene: 3. The CDR3 runs to 14 residues. This chain's CDR3 is CASSLTGLGNTIYF. The CDR3 region has the DNA TGTGCCAGCAGTTTGACAGGGTTGGGAAACACCATATATTTT.

This clonotype came up many times. V gene TRBV12-3 or TRBV12-4 combines with J gene TRBJ2-1; D is perhaps TRBD1 (5 bases). The V end lost 1 base, the J end lost 0 bases, and 7 bases lay between the germline ends. The CDR3 extends over 15 amino acids. The CDR3 here is CASSLEGFSYNEQFF. The CDR3 DNA follows: TGTGCCAGCAGTTTAGAGGGGTTCTCCTACAATGAGCAGTTCTTC.

This clonotype was seen at least ten times. The chain has TRBV7-9 and TRBJ2-5; a possible D gene is TRBD2 (5 bases). V was trimmed by 6 bases and J by 2 bases, leaving 13 bases between them. CDR3 length: 14 residues. Germline V CDR1 and CDR2: SEHNR, FQNEAQ (reference sequence). Here the CDR3 reads CASRSNSGQETQYF. CDR3 DNA: TGTGCCAGCAGATCTAATTCGGGACAAGAGACCCAGTACTTC.

With respect to this clonotype: Being one base from a much bigger clone, this may be a read error. V and J are TRBV3-1 and TRBJ2-3; possibly TRBD1 or TRBD2 for D (6 bases each). Trimming pared 4 bases from V and 2 bases from J, leaving 25 bases between. This CDR3 is 19 amino acids long. CDR1 is LGHDT, CDR2 YNNKEL, per germline (reference sequence). CDR3 nucleotides: TGTGCCAGCAGCCCATTCCGGGGGCTCGAGGCAGTGCTCACAGATACGCAGTATTTT. Residues: CASSPFRGLEAVLTDTQYF.

This clonotype appeared many times. This CDR3 reads CASSRPRTGHGELFF. The CDR3 nucleotides are TGTGCCAGCAGCAGACCGAGGACAGGCCACGGGGAGCTGTTTTTT. The chain is built from TRBV7-9 and TRBJ2-2, with 7 bases aligning to TRBD1. The CDR3 consists of 15 residues. Germline V gene data show CDR1 as SEHNR and CDR2 as FQNEAQ (reference sequence). J lost 7 bases, V lost 5 bases, and 10 bases had no gene match.

This clonotype was detected many times. The chain links TRBV5-6 to TRBJ2-5, with 11 positions matching TRBD1. V gave up 3 bases and J gave up 4 bases; unmatched junction bases: 5. This CDR3 is 15 amino acids long. Germline lookup yields CDR1 SGHDT and CDR2 YYEEEE. The CDR3 spells CASSSGQGALETQYF. CDR3 DNA: TGTGCCAGCAGCTCTGGACAGGGGGCTTTAGAGACCCAGTACTTC.

Many counts were recorded for this clonotype. This chain links TRBV4-2 with TRBJ1-1; D not resolved. Germline V gives CDR1 LGHNA, CDR2 YNFKEQ. The length of the CDR3 is 13 residues. V lost 3 bases, J lost 0 bases, and 5 bases lay in between. The CDR3 sequence: CASSHYLNTEAFF. The DNA for the CDR3 is TGTGCCAGCAGCCATTACCTGAACACTGAAGCTTTCTTT.

This clonotype was counted ten times or more. This chain links TRBV3-1 with TRBJ1-2, with D perhaps TRBD1 (6 bases). CDR3 length: 15 residues. Per the germline V gene, CDR1 is LGHDT and CDR2 is YNNKEL (reference sequence). V lost 3 bases to trimming and J lost 2 bases, with 13 bases between them. CDR3: CASSHAWTENYGYTF. DNA of the CDR3: TGTGCCAGCAGCCATGCTTGGACAGAGAACTATGGCTACACCTTC.

This rearrangement joins TRBV6-5 to TRBJ2-2; 10 bases agree with TRBD1. V shed 0 bases and J 5 bases; nucleotides not matched to a gene: 12. The CDR3 length is 19 residues. Per germline, CDR1 MNHEY and CDR2 SVGAGI. This CDR3 is CASSYSNQDRGPGTGELFF. CDR3 sequence (DNA): TGTGCCAGCAGTTACTCGAATCAAGACAGGGGGCCGGGGACCGGGGAGCTGTTTTTT.

This clonotype came up many times. The chain has TRBV18 and TRBJ2-3; D is unresolved. The CDR3 totals 16 residues. The V end was cut by 0 bases, the J end by 0 bases, with 10 bases between. CDR1 and CDR2 (germline): KGHSH, LQKENI. CDR3 residues: CASSPPRLASTDTQYF. The CDR3 DNA is TGTGCCAGCTCACCACCGAGACTGGCTAGCACAGATACGCAGTATTTT.

This clonotype appeared a few times. This chain joins TRBV7-3 and TRBJ2-3; D is ambiguous. V lost 2 bases and J 4 bases, leaving 13 bases between the germline ends. Germline V gives CDR1 SGHTA, CDR2 FQGTGA. This CDR3 contains 15 residues. DNA of the CDR3: TGTGCCAGCAGCTTATCCTTTGCCCGTTCAGATACGCAGTATTTT. This encodes CASSLSFARSDTQYF.

This clonotype was detected many times. The chain couples TRBV3-1 to TRBJ1-4; D unclear. Deletions cut 5 bases from V and 1 base from J, with 11 bases between. From germline, CDR1 is LGHDT and CDR2 YNNKEL (reference sequence). CDR3 size: 15 residues. In DNA form, the CDR3 reads TGTGCCAGCAGCAACCGGGCTTTAACTAATGAAAAACTGTTTTTT. Translated: CASSNRALTNEKLFF.